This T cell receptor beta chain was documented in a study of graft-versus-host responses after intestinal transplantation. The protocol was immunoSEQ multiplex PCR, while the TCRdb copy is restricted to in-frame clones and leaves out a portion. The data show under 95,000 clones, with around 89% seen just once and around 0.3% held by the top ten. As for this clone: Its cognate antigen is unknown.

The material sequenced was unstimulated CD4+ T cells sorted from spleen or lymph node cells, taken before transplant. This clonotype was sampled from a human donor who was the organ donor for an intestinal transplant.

The CDR3, as DNA: TGTGCCAGCAGCATACCCACAGCAGATACGCAGTATTTT. Protein sequence: CASSIPTADTQYF. The chain recombines TRBV5-4 with TRBJ2-3; D gene ambiguous. This CDR3 spans 13 amino acids. The germline gives CDR1 SGHNT, CDR2 YYREEE (reference sequence). The ends were cut back, 4 bases at V and 4 bases at J, with 10 bases in the middle. Using reference TRBV5-4 and TRBJ2-3 for the parts outside the CDR3, the full variable domain is ETGVTQSPTHLIKTRGQQVTLRCSSQSGHNTVSWYQQALGQGPQFIFQYYREEENGRGNFPPRFSGLQFPNYSSELNVNALELDDSALYLCASSIPTADTQYFGPGTRLTVL.